These T cell receptor beta chains were read from a single sample in a study of blood T cells in healthy people across ages. TCRdb reanalysed the 5' RACE reads using MiXCR and keeps one entry per CDR3 protein. The table includes around 1,100,000 distinct CDR3 sequences, around two fifths detected once. The material sequenced was blood. The receptors come from a man younger than 30 in good health. Each CDR3 is given with its conserved first and last residue. A D gene is named only where the DNA matches it firmly.

CDR3: CSARDGFVSEQYF
D: NA
V: TRBV20-1
J: NA

CDR3: CASSDSGGRVGTQYF
D: NA
V: TRBV6-4
J: TRBJ2-3

CDR3: CASSSPRDRALLADVLTF
D: TRBD1
V: TRBV9
J: TRBJ2-6

CDR3: CASSEEQNFYGYTF
D: NA
V: TRBV2
J: TRBJ1-2

CDR3: CSGVEGEETQYF
D: NA
V: TRBV20-1
J: TRBJ2-5

CDR3: CASSKTSGAYEQYF
D: NA
V: TRBV21-1
J: TRBJ2-7

CDR3: CSAKVGTETQYF
D: NA
V: TRBV20-1
J: TRBJ2-5

CDR3: CASSLDLEQFF
D: NA
V: TRBV5-5
J: TRBJ2-1

CDR3: CASSWTSGGARNEQFF
D: TRBD2
V: TRBV4-2
J: TRBJ2-1

CDR3: CASSEGRDGSQPQHF
D: NA
V: TRBV6-1
J: TRBJ1-5

CDR3: CASSGRDRGTDTQYF
D: TRBD1
V: TRBV9
J: TRBJ2-3

CDR3: CASSLRSGVSYNEQFF
D: NA
V: TRBV7-3
J: TRBJ2-1

CDR3: CSALDRGWETQYF
D: TRBD1
V: TRBV20-1
J: NA

CDR3: CASSFRTGLSTDTQYF
D: TRBD1
V: TRBV9
J: TRBJ2-3

CDR3: CASQVGQGNYEQFF
D: TRBD1
V: TRBV12-3/TRBV12-4
J: TRBJ2-1

CDR3: CASSQGPGGGVQFF
D: TRBD2
V: TRBV14
J: TRBJ2-1

CDR3: CSASRDSNYGYTF
D: TRBD1
V: TRBV20-1
J: TRBJ1-2

CDR3: CASSLTGTGRPEAFF
D: TRBD1
V: TRBV7-8
J: TRBJ1-1

CDR3: CSARGGYRNTEAFF
D: NA
V: TRBV20-1
J: TRBJ1-1

CDR3: CASSQDTPSGGFTDTQYF
D: TRBD2
V: TRBV4-3
J: TRBJ2-3

CDR3: CASSRLAPFGNEQFF
D: NA
V: TRBV7-7
J: TRBJ2-1

CDR3: CASSFLPGGVYNEQFF
D: TRBD1
V: TRBV7-3
J: TRBJ2-1

CDR3: CASQGSSMNTEAFF
D: TRBD1
V: TRBV5-1
J: TRBJ1-1

CDR3: CASSPSGKTNYGYTF
D: NA
V: TRBV4-2
J: TRBJ1-2

CDR3: CASSWGDSLNTEAFF
D: TRBD1
V: TRBV5-1
J: TRBJ1-1